This T cell receptor beta chain was captured by sequencing in a study of T cells after yellow fever vaccination. Details on this clonotype: The antigen remains undetermined.

Study-wide findings and caveats: A faster peak, day 5 versus 15, was reached by the weaker secondary response.

TCRdb re-analysed the 5' RACE reads in MiXCR, keeping a single row per CDR3 protein. This table has about 300,000 distinct CDR3 sequences, roughly 4% appearing once. The TCR was taken from a man aged 18 to 29 who received the YFV17D yellow fever vaccine. The starting material was PBMCs, obtained 5 days after the yellow fever booster vaccination.

DNA for the CDR3: TGTGCCAGCACCCTGAGCAGGGGCACCAACACTGAAGCTTTCTTT. It encodes CASTLSRGTNTEAFF. The chain links TRBV6-5 to TRBJ1-1; tentative D call: TRBD1 (6 bases). The CDR3 spans 15 residues. Germline V gives CDR1 MNHEY, CDR2 SVGAGI. Trimming cost V 7 bases and J 2 bases, with 17 bases left between them.